This TCR beta chain was found in a study of early stage breast cancer tumors (dated by TCRdb to 2017 to 2019). Context from the whole study: Of the 15 to 20 invasive breast tumors, approximately 11 were found to be estrogen receptor-positive, progesterone receptor-positive and HER2-negative. A read coverage of roughly 10-fold per sample was achieved on average. Of the roughly 12 ER+/PR+/HER2- tumors, eight were classified as invasive ductal carcinomas and four as invasive lobular carcinomas. Across all samples, 2,651,842 templates representing 1.2 million or so unique clonotypes were detected. General conclusions and limits of the study: Chain pairing and functional markers such as CD4, CD8 and FOXP3 were not captured by bulk genomic DNA sequencing of unsorted cells. Repertoires from blood resembled normal breast more closely than tumor, and using blood as a reference for each tissue separated tumor from normal in 14 of 16 patients. The small cohort size prevented analysis by tumor subtype. Compared with adjacent normal breast tissue, tumors had roughly 2.5-fold higher T cell density and higher clonality. Enriched TCRB sequences shared across patients were mostly commonly generated sequences, unlikely to play an important role in the tumor microenvironment.

The study profiled bulk TCR beta-chain repertoires in matched peripheral blood, tumor and adjacent normal breast tissue taken from more than 15 patients with early-stage breast cancer. Before surgery, roughly 4.5-11 mL of whole blood was collected into EDTA tubes and then processed within 2 hours. Ficoll-Paque centrifugation in SepMate-50 tubes was used to isolate peripheral blood mononuclear cells. PBMCs were cryopreserved in approximately 90% FBS with roughly 10% DMSO in aliquots of roughly 1.8 to 4.5 million cells and stored in liquid nitrogen. The Qiagen AllPrep DNA/RNA Mini kit was used for genomic DNA extraction. Trimming leaves V shorter by 1 base and J shorter by 5 bases, with the junction holding 1 base beyond the gene matches. Including the terminal cysteine and phenylalanine, the CDR3 comprises 13 residues. The read is trimmed to its CDR3 DNA, 39 bases read in frame from base 1. Sequences KGHSH (CDR1) and LQKENI (CDR2) are obtained from the germline V gene.

As for this clone: Its antigen remains unidentified. The input lacks base qualities; no much larger clone sits a single base away.

Each sample was amplified in two independent genomic DNA replicates, using approximately 550 ng for blood and 1.5 ug for tumor or normal breast. Following the manufacturer's instructions, the ImmunoSeq Intro kit was used to carry out TCRB sequencing on genomic DNA. Multiplex PCR ran around 32 cycles with proprietary primers and spike-in control sequences for absolute quantification. Single-end 150-bp reads were used to sequence an 87-bp fragment spanning the CDR3 plus the flanking V and J genes. Seven samples, each with two replicates, were multiplexed per lane of an Illumina MiSeq using version 3.0 chemistry. The published analysis was carried out like this. Raw data were processed by the vendor's proprietary pipeline, with both replicates merged into one result per sample. Clonotypes were defined as productive rearrangements sharing the V-gene family, CDR3 amino acid sequence and J-gene segment. To compute clonality, the normalized Shannon entropy (Pielou evenness) of TCRB abundances was subtracted from 1. T cell density was estimated as total templates divided by the number of input cells, with the number of input cells inferred from the DNA input amount. Recon with default parameters was used to estimate total repertoire diversity and clonality. Tumor-enriched clonotypes were defined as having over 0.1% abundance in tumor and at least 32-fold higher abundance than in normal breast. Imported from immuneACCESS, the table was reduced by TCRdb to in-frame sequences with V and J called. These copies leave out some clones; in studies compared against another copy, an unresolved V gene accounts for under half, and the cause of the remainder is not known. That table gives V, J and clone size, and the DNA gave D and trimming. Counted in this sample were 32,000 or so clones; around three quarters of them appeared once. Roughly 31% of the sample belongs to the ten largest clones.

The chain is made from TRBV18 and TRBJ2-5, with 7 central nucleotides matching TRBD1. Sequenced material: blood. The source is a person between 45 and 65 years old with breast cancer. The DNA sequence reads TGTGCCAGCTCACCACGCAGGGGGGAGACCCAGTACTTC. Translated, this is CASSPRRGETQYF. Full variable domain (CDR3 extended with the reference TRBV18 and TRBJ2-5 proteins): NAGVMQNPRHLVRRRGQEARLRCSPMKGHSHVYWYRQLPEEGLKFMVYLQKENIIDESGMPKERFSAEFPKEGPSILRIQQVVRGDSAAYFCASSPRRGETQYFGPGTRLLVL.